This TCR beta chain comes out of a study of OX40 agonist ivuxolimab in advanced cancers. Study-wide findings and caveats: CD4+ and CD8+ blood T cells expanded clonally by week 6 at 0.1 to 3.0 mg/kg.

Libraries were prepared by immunoSEQ multiplex PCR; TCRdb keeps only in-frame clonotypes and omits some of them. The sample contains tens of thousands of clones, 65% to 90% of which appear only once. Trimming stripped 3 bases from V and 3 bases from J, with 24 bases between. Per the germline V gene, CDR1 is SGHNT and CDR2 is YYREEE (reference sequence). CDR3 length: 18 residues. Regarding this clone: Its antigen is not known.

Sequences were derived from CD4+ or CD8+ T cells sorted from blood, sampled in a trial of the OX40 agonist ivuxolimab. This chain links TRBV5-4 with TRBJ1-2; D perhaps matches TRBD1 (5 bases). This TCR derives from an adult with an advanced solid tumor such as melanoma, head and neck, liver or kidney cancer. CDR3 bases: TGTGCCAGCAGCTCCGGGACGTCTAGGACCTTCCTACACTATGGCTACACCTTC. Translating it yields CASSSGTSRTFLHYGYTF.